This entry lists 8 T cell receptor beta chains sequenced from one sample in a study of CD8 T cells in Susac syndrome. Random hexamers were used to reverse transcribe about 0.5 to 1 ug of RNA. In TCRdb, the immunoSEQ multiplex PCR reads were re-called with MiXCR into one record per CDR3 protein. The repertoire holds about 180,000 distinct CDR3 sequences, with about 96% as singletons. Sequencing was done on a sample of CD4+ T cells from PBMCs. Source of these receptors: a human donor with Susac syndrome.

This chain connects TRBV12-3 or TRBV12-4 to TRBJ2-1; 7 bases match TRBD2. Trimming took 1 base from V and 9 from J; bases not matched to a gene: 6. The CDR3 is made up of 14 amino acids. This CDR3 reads CASSLGTSSTEQFF. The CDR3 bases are TGTGCCAGCAGTTTAGGGACTAGTTCTACTGAGCAGTTCTTC.

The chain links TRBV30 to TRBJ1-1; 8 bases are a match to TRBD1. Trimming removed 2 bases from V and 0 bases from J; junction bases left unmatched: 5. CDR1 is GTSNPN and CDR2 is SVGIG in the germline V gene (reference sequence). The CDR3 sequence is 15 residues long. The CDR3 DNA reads TGTGCCTGGAGTCCACCGGGACAGGTGAACACTGAAGCTTTCTTT. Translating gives CAWSPPGQVNTEAFF. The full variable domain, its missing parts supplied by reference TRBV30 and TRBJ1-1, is SQTIHQWPATLVQPVGSPLSLECTVEGTSNPNLYWYRQAAGRGLQLLFYSVGIGQISSEVPQNLSASRPQDRQFILSSKKLLLSDSGFYLCAWSPPGQVNTEAFFGQGTRLTVV.

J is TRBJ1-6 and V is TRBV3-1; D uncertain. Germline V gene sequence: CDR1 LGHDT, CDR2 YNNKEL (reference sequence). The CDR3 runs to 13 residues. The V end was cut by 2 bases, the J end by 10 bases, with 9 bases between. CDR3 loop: CASSQSTGSPLHF. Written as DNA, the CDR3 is TGTGCCAGCAGCCAATCCACGGGGTCACCCCTCCACTTT.

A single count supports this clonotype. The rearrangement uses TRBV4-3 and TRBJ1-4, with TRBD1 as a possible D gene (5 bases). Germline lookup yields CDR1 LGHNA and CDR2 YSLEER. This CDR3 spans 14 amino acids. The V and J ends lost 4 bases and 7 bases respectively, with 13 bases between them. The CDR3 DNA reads TGCGCCAGCAGCCCCCAACAGGTCCCTGAAAAACTGTTTTTT. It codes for CASSPQQVPEKLFF.

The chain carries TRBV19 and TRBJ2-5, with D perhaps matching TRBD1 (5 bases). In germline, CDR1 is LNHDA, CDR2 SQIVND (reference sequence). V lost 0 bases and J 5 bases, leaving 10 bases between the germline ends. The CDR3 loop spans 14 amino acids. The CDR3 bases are TGTGCCAGTAGTATAGAACTACAGGATGAGACCCAGTACTTC. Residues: CASSIELQDETQYF.

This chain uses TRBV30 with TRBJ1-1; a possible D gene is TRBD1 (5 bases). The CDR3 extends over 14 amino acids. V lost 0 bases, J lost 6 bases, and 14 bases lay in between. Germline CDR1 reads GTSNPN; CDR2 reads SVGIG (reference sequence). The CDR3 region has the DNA TGTGCCTGGAGTGTTCAGGGAGGGCAGGCTGAAGCTTTCTTT. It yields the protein CAWSVQGGQAEAFF. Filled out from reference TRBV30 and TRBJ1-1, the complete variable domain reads SQTIHQWPATLVQPVGSPLSLECTVEGTSNPNLYWYRQAAGRGLQLLFYSVGIGQISSEVPQNLSASRPQDRQFILSSKKLLLSDSGFYLCAWSVQGGQAEAFFGQGTRLTVV.

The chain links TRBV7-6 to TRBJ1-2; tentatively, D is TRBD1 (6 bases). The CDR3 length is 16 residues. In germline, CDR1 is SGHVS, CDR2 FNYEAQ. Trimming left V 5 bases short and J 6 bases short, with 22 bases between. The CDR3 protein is CASSQGWGAFSHGYTF. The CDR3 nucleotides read TGTGCCAGCAGCCAGGGGTGGGGGGCCTTCAGTCATGGCTACACCTTC.

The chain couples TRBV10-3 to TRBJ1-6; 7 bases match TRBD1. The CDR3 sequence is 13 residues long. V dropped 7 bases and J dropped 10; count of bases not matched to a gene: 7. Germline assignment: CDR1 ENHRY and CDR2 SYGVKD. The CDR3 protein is CAINRDSLSPLHF. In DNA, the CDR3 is TGTGCCATCAACCGGGACAGCTTATCACCCCTCCACTTT.